These 21 T cell receptor beta chains share one sample of origin, sequenced in a study of shared clonotypes between healthy human individuals. Only in-frame clones appear in the TCRdb table, and some are missing; sequencing was by immunoSEQ multiplex PCR. The table records 2 million to 2.5 million clones, 85% to 95% of them present only once. The sample was naive CD4+ T cells from PBMCs. Documented subset: CD45RA+ positively selected. The receptors here all came from a man aged 18 to 35 in good health. Some clones in this sample may be carry-over from other donors' samples.

V usage is TRBV5-8 and J usage is TRBJ2-3, with D tentatively TRBD2 (6 bases). Per germline, CDR1 SGHTS and CDR2 YDEGEE. The CDR3 is made up of 15 amino acids. Trimming stripped 4 bases from V and 4 bases from J, with 16 bases between. CDR3 in amino acids: CASSRGLAGADTQYF. The CDR3 DNA reads TGTGCCAGCAGCCGGGGACTGGCTGGGGCAGATACGCAGTATTTT.

The chain employs TRBV28 and TRBJ2-3, with 7 bases identical to TRBD2. Germline V lookup: CDR1 MDHEN, CDR2 SYDVKM. The CDR3 is 17 amino acids. The ends lost 2 bases at V and 2 bases at J; junction bases unmatched: 10. The CDR3 coding sequence is TGTGCCAGCAGTTTAAGGACAAGCGCGGGAGTCACAGATACGCAGTATTTT. This translates into CASSLRTSAGVTDTQYF.

The chain carries TRBV4-2 and TRBJ1-4; D gene uncertain. This CDR3 contains 16 residues. Deletions cut 4 bases from V and 4 bases from J, with 16 bases between. Per the germline V gene, CDR1 is LGHNA and CDR2 is YNFKEQ. The CDR3 loop reads CASSPEGGLSNEKLFF. Written as DNA, the CDR3 is TGTGCCAGCAGCCCCGAGGGCGGCCTTAGTAATGAAAAACTGTTTTTT.

To note about this clone: Since no conserved phenylalanine or tryptophan closes the CDR3, a read error is the likely cause. The DNA is left out, because the CDR3 cannot be placed on it with certainty; the CDR3 is given as TCRdb lists it. The chain combines TRBV19 with TRBJ2-3. Termini included, the CDR3 measures 8 amino acids. Germline assignment: CDR1 LNHDA and CDR2 SQIVND (reference sequence). This CDR3 is CASSIFSL.

The V call is TRBV19, the J call TRBJ2-7, with 9 bases that match TRBD1. The CDR3 extends over 13 amino acids. J lost 1 base, V lost 8 bases, and 3 bases had no gene match. In germline, CDR1 is LNHDA, CDR2 SQIVND (reference sequence). CDR3 loop: CASRDRASYEQYF. DNA for the CDR3: TGTGCCAGTCGGGACAGGGCTTCCTACGAGCAGTACTTC. Together with reference TRBV19 and TRBJ2-7, the CDR3 gives the full variable domain: DGGITQSPKYLFRKEGQNVTLSCEQNLNHDAMYWYRQDPGQGLRLIYYSQIVNDFQKGDIAEGYSVSREKKESFPLTVTSAQKNPTAFYLCASRDRASYEQYFGPGTRLTVT.

This clone was observed once. The genes are TRBV6-5 and TRBJ2-3; D remains unclear. Germline CDR1 reads MNHEY; CDR2 reads SVGAGI. This CDR3 has 14 amino acids. The V end lost 4 bases, the J end lost 2 bases, and 10 bases lay between the germline ends. The CDR3 reads CASSSLGLTDTQYF. The CDR3 DNA is TGTGCCAGCAGTTCCCTAGGCCTCACAGATACGCAGTATTTT.

The genes are TRBV6-5 and TRBJ2-5; 12 nucleotides align to TRBD2. The CDR3 covers 16 residues. V shed 4 bases and J 4 bases; nucleotides not matched to a gene: 7. Germline V gives CDR1 MNHEY, CDR2 SVGAGI. CDR3 in amino acids: CASSSRTSGIGETQYF. In DNA form, the CDR3 reads TGTGCCAGCAGTTCCCGGACTAGCGGGATAGGAGAGACCCAGTACTTC.

The CDR3, as DNA: TGTGCCAGAAGACAGTTCTCTGGAAACACCATATATTTT. This encodes CARRQFSGNTIYF. The chain joins TRBV30 to TRBJ1-3; tentatively, D is TRBD1 (5 bases). The germline V gene encodes CDR1 GTSNPN and CDR2 SVGIG (reference sequence). This CDR3 has 13 residues. V lost 8 bases, J lost 0 bases, and 11 bases lay in between.

The chain recombines TRBV6-6 with TRBJ2-1; either TRBD1 or TRBD2 may supply D (6 bases each). From germline, CDR1 is MNHNY and CDR2 SVGAGI (reference sequence). Trimming left V 0 bases short and J 6 bases short, with 12 bases between. The CDR3 sequence is 15 residues long. CDR3 protein: CASSYSFGGRNEQFF. CDR3 nucleotides: TGTGCCAGCAGTTACTCGTTCGGGGGCCGCAATGAGCAGTTCTTC.

The rearrangement uses TRBV10-1 and TRBJ2-3, with TRBD2 matching over 8 bases. J gave up 6 bases and V 2 bases, and 4 bases lay outside the gene matches. Germline V gene sequence: CDR1 WNHNN, CDR2 SYGVQD (reference sequence). The CDR3 is 14 amino acids. In DNA, the CDR3 is TGCGCCAGCAGTGAGGTACTAGCGGATGATACGCAGTATTTT. It specifies CASSEVLADDTQYF.

The J gene is TRBJ2-1, the V gene TRBV7-8; 10 positions agree with TRBD2. V was pared by 5 bases and J by 5 bases, with 12 bases of the junction left unmatched. This CDR3 has 17 residues. Looked up from germline, CDR1 is SGHVS and CDR2 is FQNEAQ. The CDR3 DNA is TGTGCCAGCAGCAAAACATCTGGACTAGCGGTCCACAATGAGCAGTTCTTC. As protein: CASSKTSGLAVHNEQFF.

V gene TRBV29-1 combines with J gene TRBJ2-5; unclear D gene. The germline V gene encodes CDR1 SQVTM and CDR2 ANQGSEA. Trimming removed 7 bases from V and 3 bases from J, with 6 bases in between. The CDR3 spans 10 residues. As DNA, the CDR3 is TGCAGCGGACGGGAAGAGACCCAGTACTTC. It specifies CSGREETQYF.

The chain combines TRBV29-1 with TRBJ2-4; perhaps D is TRBD1 or TRBD2 (5 bases each). Trimming removed 6 bases at V and 4 bases at J, with 13 bases between. Germline V CDR1 and CDR2: SQVTM, ANQGSEA. CDR3 size: 13 residues. The CDR3 coding sequence is TGCAGCGTCCCGGGACGGGGAAAAAACATTCAGTACTTC. As protein: CSVPGRGKNIQYF.

The CDR3 protein is CATSPVPGRGLYNEQFF. The CDR3 bases are TGTGCCACCAGTCCTGTCCCGGGCAGGGGGCTCTACAATGAGCAGTTCTTC. J is TRBJ2-1 and V is TRBV15, with 8 bases identical to TRBD1. Germline trimming cut 6 bases from V and 3 bases from J; bases unmatched to any gene: 13. This CDR3 comprises 17 residues. Germline CDR1 LNHNV, CDR2 YYDKDF (reference sequence).

In its sample, this clone was seen once. This rearrangement joins TRBV11-2 to TRBJ2-7; D gene ambiguous. This CDR3 contains 18 residues. The V gene lost 0 bases and the J gene lost 0 bases, with 18 bases spanning the gap. In germline, CDR1 is SGHAT, CDR2 FQNNGV. Here the CDR3 DNA reads TGTGCCAGCAGCTTAGATAACTCGGCCAGCGTAAGCTCCTACGAGCAGTACTTC. It specifies CASSLDNSASVSSYEQYF. Full variable domain (rest looked up from reference TRBV11-2 and TRBJ2-7): EAGVAQSPRYKIIEKRQSVAFWCNPISGHATLYWYQQILGQGPKLLIQFQNNGVVDDSQLPKDRFSAERLKGVDSTLKIQPAKLEDSAVYLCASSLDNSASVSSYEQYFGPGTRLTVT.

The V and J genes are TRBV4-1 and TRBJ2-7, with D possibly matching TRBD2 (6 bases). Looked up from germline, CDR1 is MGHRA and CDR2 is YSYEKL. V gave up 2 bases and J gave up 3 bases, with 11 bases separating them. There are 14 residues in the CDR3. The DNA of the CDR3 is TGCGCCAGCAGCCAACTCGGGCGGGGCTACGAGCAGTACTTC. Residues: CASSQLGRGYEQYF.

The chain joins TRBV5-4 to TRBJ1-4; TRBD1 might be the D (6 bases). Germline CDR1 SGHNT, CDR2 YYREEE (reference sequence). This CDR3 is built from 15 residues. Trimming stripped 5 bases from V and 5 bases from J, with 16 bases between. Written as DNA, the CDR3 is TGTGCCAGCAGTCCTGGTGGACAGCCAAATGAAAAACTGTTTTTT. Residues: CASSPGGQPNEKLFF.

The chain recombines TRBV4-1 with TRBJ2-1; D possibly corresponds to TRBD2 (6 bases). V was cut by 3 bases and J by 1 base, with 10 bases left in between. The CDR3 contains 15 residues. Germline-derived CDR1 and CDR2 are MGHRA and YSYEKL. The CDR3, as DNA: TGCGCCAGCAGCCAGCTCGGGGGATCCTACAATGAGCAGTTCTTC. This gives the protein CASSQLGGSYNEQFF.

The J gene is TRBJ1-6, the V gene TRBV11-2, with D perhaps matching TRBD1 (5 bases). Germline CDR1 and CDR2: SGHAT and FQNNGV. This CDR3 comprises 16 residues. Deletions cut 2 bases from V and 8 bases from J, with 16 bases between. The CDR3 bases are TGTGCCAGCAGCTTAACGGCGGGGCTGCGTTATTCACCCCTCCACTTT. Protein sequence: CASSLTAGLRYSPLHF.

The chain links TRBV7-9 to TRBJ2-5; D remains ambiguous. CDR3 length: 13 residues. Germline V CDR1 and CDR2: SEHNR, FQNEAQ (reference sequence). Trimming removed 2 bases at V and 7 bases at J, with 11 bases between. CDR3: CASSLTSTGTQYF. CDR3 nucleotides: TGTGCCAGCAGCTTAACTTCAACCGGGACCCAGTACTTC. Looking up the rest from reference TRBV7-9 and TRBJ2-5 gives the full variable domain: DTGVSQNPRHKITKRGQNVTFRCDPISEHNRLYWYRQTLGQGPEFLTYFQNEAQLEKSRLLSDRFSAERPKGSFSTLEIQRTEQGDSAMYLCASSLTSTGTQYFGPGTRLLVL.

The CDR3 region has the DNA TGTGCCAGCAGGGAAGAAGAGACCCAGTACTTC. It yields the protein CASREEETQYF. The chain combines TRBV27 with TRBJ2-5; no clear D. The CDR3 extends over 11 amino acids. Germline CDR1 reads MNHEY; CDR2 reads SMNVEV (reference sequence). Trimming pared 6 bases from V and 3 bases from J, leaving 5 bases between.